Shown below are 5 T cell receptor beta chains from a single sample sequenced in a study of cytomegalovirus exposure and HLA in healthy donors (dated by TCRdb to 2017 to 2019). The receptor library was made with the immunoSEQ multiplex PCR assay. A mixture of 60 forward primers for TCR Vbeta segments and 13 reverse primers for TCR Jbeta segments was used in the multiplex PCR. Entries here come from immuneACCESS through TCRdb and include only in-frame sequences with V and J called. Some clones fail to appear in such tables; in the studies checked, an unresolved V gene covers under half of the shortfall, and the cause of the remainder is unknown. The table for this sample lists 150,000 to 200,000 clones; roughly 75% of them were counted only once. The ten largest make up 1.5% to 2% of the sample. Source material: PBMCs. The receptors were gathered from a woman in her thirties in good health and CMV-seronegative.

The chain recombines TRBV29-1 with TRBJ2-7, with D possibly TRBD2 on 6 matching bases. Looked up from germline, CDR1 is SQVTM and CDR2 is ANQGSEA. Trimming shortened V by 6 bases and J by 1 base, and 10 bases separated the two germline ends. The CDR3 sequence is 12 residues long. As DNA, the CDR3 is TGCAGCGTCCGGGACTTGTCCTACGAGCAGTACTTC. Protein: CSVRDLSYEQYF.

The chain employs TRBV19 and TRBJ2-7, with 7 bases identical to TRBD1. This CDR3 comprises 15 residues. J gave up 4 bases and V 1 base, and 7 bases lay outside the gene matches. Per the germline V gene, CDR1 is LNHDA and CDR2 is SQIVND (reference sequence). CDR3 sequence: CASSIGGGHLYEQYF. The CDR3 DNA reads TGTGCCAGTAGTATAGGAGGGGGCCACCTATACGAGCAGTACTTC. Combining the CDR3 with reference TRBV19 and TRBJ2-7 gives the whole variable domain DGGITQSPKYLFRKEGQNVTLSCEQNLNHDAMYWYRQDPGQGLRLIYYSQIVNDFQKGDIAEGYSVSREKKESFPLTVTSAQKNPTAFYLCASSIGGGHLYEQYFGPGTRLTVT.

This chain links TRBV18 with TRBJ2-7; TRBD1 might be the D (5 bases). CDR1 and CDR2 (germline): KGHSH, LQKENI. The V and J ends lost 8 bases and 2 bases respectively, with 16 bases between them. The CDR3 contains 14 residues. The CDR3 reads CASQNDRHTYEQYF. CDR3 in DNA: TGTGCCAGCCAAAATGACAGACACACCTACGAGCAGTACTTC.

The chain combines TRBV7-8 with TRBJ1-2; no definite D call. CDR1 and CDR2 (germline): SGHVS, FQNEAQ. V dropped 5 bases and J dropped 4 bases, with 17 bases sitting between them. There are 15 residues in the CDR3. The chain's CDR3 is CASSRPGGETYGYTF. DNA for the CDR3: TGTGCCAGCAGCCGCCCGGGAGGAGAGACCTATGGCTACACCTTC.

This chain connects TRBV29-1 to TRBJ2-5, with 7 nucleotides matching TRBD1. V shed 4 bases, J shed 1 base, and the junction held 9 bases outside the gene matches. Per the germline V gene, CDR1 is SQVTM and CDR2 is ANQGSEA. The CDR3 loop spans 15 amino acids. CDR3 region: CSVGSGQAVQETQYF. As DNA, the CDR3 is TGCAGCGTTGGAAGCGGACAGGCGGTCCAAGAGACCCAGTACTTC.